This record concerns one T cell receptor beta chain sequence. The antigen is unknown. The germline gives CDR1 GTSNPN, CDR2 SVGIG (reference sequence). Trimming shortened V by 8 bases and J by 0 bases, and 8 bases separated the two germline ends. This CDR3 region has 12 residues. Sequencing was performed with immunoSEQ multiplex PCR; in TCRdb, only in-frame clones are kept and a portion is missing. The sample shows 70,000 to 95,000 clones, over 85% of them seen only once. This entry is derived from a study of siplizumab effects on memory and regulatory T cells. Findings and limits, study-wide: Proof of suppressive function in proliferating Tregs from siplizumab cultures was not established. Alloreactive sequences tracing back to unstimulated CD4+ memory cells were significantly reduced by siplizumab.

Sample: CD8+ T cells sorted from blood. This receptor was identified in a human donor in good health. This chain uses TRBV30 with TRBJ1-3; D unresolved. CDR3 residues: CATERSGNTIYF. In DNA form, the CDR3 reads TGTGCCACAGAACGCTCTGGAAACACCATATATTTT.